This TCR beta chain was found in a study of spatial heterogeneity in lung cancer. Study as a whole: Where available, sequencing covered follow-up PBMC samples, taken at a median of around 25 months after resection.

Via MiXCR, TCRdb re-called the 5' RACE reads, giving one row per CDR3 protein. This sample has about 16,000 distinct CDR3 sequences, with roughly 6.3% found just once. This clonotype was seen many times. Described time point: blood at routine non-recurrence follow-up after resection. V shed 0 bases and J shed 4 bases, with 10 bases lying between them. This CDR3 spans 15 amino acids. Germline CDR1 reads LGHDT; CDR2 reads YNNKEL (reference sequence). The rearrangement links TRBV3-1 to TRBJ2-1; maybe TRBD1 (6 bases). Source: PBMCs, taken at follow-up. This TCR was recovered from a male donor with early-stage non-small cell lung cancer. In DNA form, the CDR3 reads TGTGCCAGCAGCCAAGAACTGGGGGCTTACAATGAGCAGTTCTTC. This translates into CASSQELGAYNEQFF.